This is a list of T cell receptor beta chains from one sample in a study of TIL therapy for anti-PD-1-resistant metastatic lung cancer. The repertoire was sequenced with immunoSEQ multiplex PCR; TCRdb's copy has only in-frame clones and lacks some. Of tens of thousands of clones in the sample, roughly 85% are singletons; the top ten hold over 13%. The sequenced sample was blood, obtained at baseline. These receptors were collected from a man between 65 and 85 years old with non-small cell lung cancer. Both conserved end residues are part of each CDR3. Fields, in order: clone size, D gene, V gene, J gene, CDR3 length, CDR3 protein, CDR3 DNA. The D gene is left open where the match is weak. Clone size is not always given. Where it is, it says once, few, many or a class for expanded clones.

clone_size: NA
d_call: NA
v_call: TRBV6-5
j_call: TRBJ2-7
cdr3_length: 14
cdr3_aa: CASRRSGTAYEQYF
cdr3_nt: TGTGCCAGCCGACGCAGCGGGACAGCCTACGAGCAGTACTTC

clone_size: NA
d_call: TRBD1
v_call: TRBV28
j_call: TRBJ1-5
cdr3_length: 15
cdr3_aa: CATIRGQNSNQPQHF
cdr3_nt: TGTGCCACGATTAGGGGACAGAATAGCAATCAGCCCCAGCATTTT

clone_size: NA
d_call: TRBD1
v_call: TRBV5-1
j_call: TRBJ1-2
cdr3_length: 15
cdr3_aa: CASSLGQGIAYGYTF
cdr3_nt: TGCGCCAGCAGCCTGGGACAGGGGATTGCCTATGGCTACACCTTC

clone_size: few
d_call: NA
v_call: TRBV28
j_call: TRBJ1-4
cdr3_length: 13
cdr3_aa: CASSSSPGYGLFF
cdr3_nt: TGTGCCAGCAGTTCATCCCCCGGGTATGGACTGTTTTTT

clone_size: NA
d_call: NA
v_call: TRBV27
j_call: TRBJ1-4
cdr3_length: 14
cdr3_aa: CATPKGPTNEKLFF
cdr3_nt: TGTGCCACCCCTAAGGGACCGACTAATGAAAAACTGTTTTTT

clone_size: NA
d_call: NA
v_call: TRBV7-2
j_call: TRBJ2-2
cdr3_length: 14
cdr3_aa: CASSLYPSTGELFF
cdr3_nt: TGTGCCAGCAGCTTGTACCCTAGCACCGGGGAGCTGTTTTTT

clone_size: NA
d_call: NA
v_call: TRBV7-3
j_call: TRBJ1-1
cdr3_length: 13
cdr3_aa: CASSLQANTEAFF
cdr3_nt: TGTGCCAGCAGCTTACAGGCCAACACTGAAGCTTTCTTT

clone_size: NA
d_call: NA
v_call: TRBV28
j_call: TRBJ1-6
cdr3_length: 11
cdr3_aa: CASSSSDRPHF
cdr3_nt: TGTGCCAGCAGTTCATCCGACAGGCCCCACTTT

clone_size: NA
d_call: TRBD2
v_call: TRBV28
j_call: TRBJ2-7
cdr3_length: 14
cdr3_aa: CASSPLGGAREQYF
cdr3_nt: TGTGCCAGCAGTCCCCTCGGGGGGGCGAGGGAGCAGTACTTC

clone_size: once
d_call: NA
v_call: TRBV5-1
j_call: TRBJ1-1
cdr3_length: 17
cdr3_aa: CASSLAQSQILNTEAFF
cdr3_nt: TGCGCCAGCAGCTTGGCCCAGTCACAGATATTGAACACTGAAGCTTTCTTT

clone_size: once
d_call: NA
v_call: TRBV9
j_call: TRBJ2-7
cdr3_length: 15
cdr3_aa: CASSVFRSLMGEQYF
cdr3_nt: TGTGCCAGCAGCGTATTTCGTTCATTAATGGGCGAGCAGTACTTC

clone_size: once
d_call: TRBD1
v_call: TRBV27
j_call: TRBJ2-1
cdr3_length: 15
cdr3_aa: CASSYQGTGYNEQFF
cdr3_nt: TGTGCCAGCAGTTACCAGGGGACAGGGTACAATGAGCAGTTCTTC

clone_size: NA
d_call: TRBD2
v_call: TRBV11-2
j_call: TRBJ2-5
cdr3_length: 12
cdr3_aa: CAVMEGGETQYF
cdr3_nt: TGTGCCGTAATGGAGGGAGGGGAGACCCAGTACTTC

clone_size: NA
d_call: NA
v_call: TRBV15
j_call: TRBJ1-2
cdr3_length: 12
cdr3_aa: CATSRAGYGYTF
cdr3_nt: TGTGCCACCAGCAGAGCTGGATATGGCTACACCTTC

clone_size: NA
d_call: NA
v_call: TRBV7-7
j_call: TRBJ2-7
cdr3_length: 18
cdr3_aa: CANERRWGTGEQSYEQYF
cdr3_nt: TGTGCTAACGAAAGACGCTGGGGAACAGGTGAACAATCCTACGAGCAGTACTTC

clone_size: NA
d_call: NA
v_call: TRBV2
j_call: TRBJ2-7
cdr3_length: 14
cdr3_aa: CASVRETDSYEQYF
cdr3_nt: TGTGCCAGCGTCAGGGAGACGGACTCCTACGAGCAGTACTTC

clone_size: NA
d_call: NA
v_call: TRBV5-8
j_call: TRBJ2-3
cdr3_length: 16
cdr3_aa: CASSFPGGRGTDTQYF
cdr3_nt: TGTGCCAGCAGCTTCCCGGGGGGCCGTGGCACAGATACGCAGTATTTT

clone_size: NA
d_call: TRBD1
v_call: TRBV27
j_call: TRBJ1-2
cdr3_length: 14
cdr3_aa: CASSLFTGDYGYTF
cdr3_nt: TGTGCCAGCAGTTTATTTACAGGGGACTATGGCTACACCTTC

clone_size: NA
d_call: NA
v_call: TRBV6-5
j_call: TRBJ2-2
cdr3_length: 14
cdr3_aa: CASSRRVGTGELFF
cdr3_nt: TGTGCCAGTTCCCGGAGGGTTGGCACCGGGGAGCTGTTTTTT

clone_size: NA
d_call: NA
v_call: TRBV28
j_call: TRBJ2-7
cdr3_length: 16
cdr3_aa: CASSRGAGTANYEQYF
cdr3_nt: TGTGCCAGCAGCCGCGGGGCCGGGACGGCAAACTACGAGCAGTACTTC

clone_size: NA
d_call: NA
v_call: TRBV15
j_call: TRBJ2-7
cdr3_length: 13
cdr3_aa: CATSRGQRYEQYF
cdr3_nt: TGTGCCACCAGCAGAGGGCAGCGCTACGAGCAGTACTTC

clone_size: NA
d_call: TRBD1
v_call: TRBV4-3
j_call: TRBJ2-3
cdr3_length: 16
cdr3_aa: CASSQGYGTGEDTQYF
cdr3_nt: TGCGCCAGCAGCCAAGGCTACGGGACAGGGGAAGATACGCAGTATTTT

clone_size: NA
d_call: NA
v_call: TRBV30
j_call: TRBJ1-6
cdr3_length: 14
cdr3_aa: CAWSGGTYNSPLHF
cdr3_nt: TGTGCCTGGAGTGGAGGCACCTATAATTCACCCCTCCACTTT

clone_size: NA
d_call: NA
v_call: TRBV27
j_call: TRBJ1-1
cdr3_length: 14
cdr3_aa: CASSPRKGNTEAFF
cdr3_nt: TGTGCCAGCAGTCCCCGGAAAGGAAACACTGAAGCTTTCTTT

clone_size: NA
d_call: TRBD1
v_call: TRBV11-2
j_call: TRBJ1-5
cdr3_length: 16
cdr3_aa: CASTKDRGYSNQPQHF
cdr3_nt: TGTGCCAGCACCAAGGACAGGGGTTATAGCAATCAGCCCCAGCATTTT

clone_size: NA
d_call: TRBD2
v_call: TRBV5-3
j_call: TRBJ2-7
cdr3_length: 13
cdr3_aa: CARSGDYFSEQYF
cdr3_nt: TGTGCCAGAAGTGGGGACTATTTTTCCGAGCAGTACTTC

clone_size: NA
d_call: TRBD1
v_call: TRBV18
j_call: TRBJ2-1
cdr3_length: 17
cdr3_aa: CASSLIAGTGVYNEQFF
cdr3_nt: TGTGCCAGCTCACTGATCGCCGGGACAGGGGTCTACAATGAGCAGTTCTTC

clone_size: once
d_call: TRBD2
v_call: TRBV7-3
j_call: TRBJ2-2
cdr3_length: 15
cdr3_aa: CASSSLAGGAGELFF
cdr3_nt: TGTGCCAGCAGCTCCTTAGCGGGAGGGGCCGGGGAGCTGTTTTTT

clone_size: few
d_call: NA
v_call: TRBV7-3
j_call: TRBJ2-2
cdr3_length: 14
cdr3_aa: CASSLALNTGELFF
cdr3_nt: TGTGCCAGCTCGCTAGCTCTGAACACCGGGGAGCTGTTTTTT

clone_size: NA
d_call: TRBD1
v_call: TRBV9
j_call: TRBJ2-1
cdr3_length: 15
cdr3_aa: CASSPRTGGYNEQFF
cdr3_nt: TGTGCCAGCAGCCCTCGGACAGGGGGCTACAATGAGCAGTTCTTC

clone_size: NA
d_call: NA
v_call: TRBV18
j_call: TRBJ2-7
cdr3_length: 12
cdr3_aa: CASSQLSYEQYF
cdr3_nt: TGTGCCAGCTCACAACTCTCCTACGAGCAGTACTTC

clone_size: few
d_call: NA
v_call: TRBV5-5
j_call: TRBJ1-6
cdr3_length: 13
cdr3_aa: CASSTRENSPLHF
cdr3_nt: TGTGCCAGCAGTACTAGGGAGAATTCACCCCTCCACTTT

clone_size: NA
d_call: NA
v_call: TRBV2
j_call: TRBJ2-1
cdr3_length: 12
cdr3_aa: CASSPLPDEQFF
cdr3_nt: TGTGCCAGCAGTCCCTTGCCGGATGAGCAGTTCTTC

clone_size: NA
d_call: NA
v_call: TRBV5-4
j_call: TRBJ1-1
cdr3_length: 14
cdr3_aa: CASSLVKGTPEAFF
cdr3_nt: TGTGCCAGCAGCTTGGTAAAAGGAACTCCTGAAGCTTTCTTT

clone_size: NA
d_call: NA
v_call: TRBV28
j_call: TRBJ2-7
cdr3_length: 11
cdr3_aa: CASSTAYEQYF
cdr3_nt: TGTGCCAGCAGTACCGCCTACGAGCAGTACTTC

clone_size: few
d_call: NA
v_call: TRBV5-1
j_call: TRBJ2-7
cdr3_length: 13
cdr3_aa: CASSLAEGPEQYF
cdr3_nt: TGCGCCAGCAGCTTGGCCGAGGGGCCTGAGCAGTACTTC

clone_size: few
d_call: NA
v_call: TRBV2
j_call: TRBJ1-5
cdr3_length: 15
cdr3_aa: CASRAGLAGNQPQHF
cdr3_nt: TGTGCCAGCAGAGCAGGGTTAGCGGGCAATCAGCCCCAGCATTTT

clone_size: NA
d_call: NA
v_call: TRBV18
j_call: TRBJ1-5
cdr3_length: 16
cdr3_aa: CASSPPGESGNQPQHF
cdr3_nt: TGTGCCAGCTCACCACCGGGGGAATCAGGCAATCAGCCCCAGCATTTT

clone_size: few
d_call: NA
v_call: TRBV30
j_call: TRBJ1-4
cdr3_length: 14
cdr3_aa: CAWTAGRVGEKLFF
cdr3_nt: TGTGCCTGGACCGCCGGGAGGGTAGGGGAAAAACTGTTTTTT

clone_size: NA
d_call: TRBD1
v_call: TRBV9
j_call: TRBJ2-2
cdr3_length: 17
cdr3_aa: CASSSLSGTGRTGELFF
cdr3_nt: TGTGCCAGCAGCTCCCTCTCCGGGACAGGGAGAACCGGGGAGCTGTTTTTT

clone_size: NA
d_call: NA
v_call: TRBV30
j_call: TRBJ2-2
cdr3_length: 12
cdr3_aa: CAWSTAAGELFF
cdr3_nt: TGTGCCTGGAGTACAGCCGCCGGGGAGCTGTTTTTT

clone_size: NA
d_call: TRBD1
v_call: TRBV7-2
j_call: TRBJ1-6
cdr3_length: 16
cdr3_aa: CASSLTKTGLNSPLHF
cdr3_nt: TGTGCCAGCAGCTTAACGAAGACAGGGTTGAATTCACCCCTCCACTTT

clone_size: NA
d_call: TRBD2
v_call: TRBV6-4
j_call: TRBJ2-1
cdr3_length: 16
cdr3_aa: CASSPTSGKGYNEQFF
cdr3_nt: TGTGCCAGCAGCCCCACTAGCGGGAAGGGTTACAATGAGCAGTTCTTC

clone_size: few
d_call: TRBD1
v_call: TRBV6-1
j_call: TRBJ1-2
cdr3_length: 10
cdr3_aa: CASIGQGDTF
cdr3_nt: TGTGCCAGCATCGGACAGGGTGACACCTTC

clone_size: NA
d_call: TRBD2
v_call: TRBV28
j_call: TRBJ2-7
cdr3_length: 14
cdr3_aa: CASRTGTSVYEQYF
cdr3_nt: TGTGCCAGCAGGACCGGGACTAGCGTCTACGAGCAGTACTTC

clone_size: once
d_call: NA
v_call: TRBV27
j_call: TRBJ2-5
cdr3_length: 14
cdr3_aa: CASSGTPRGETQYF
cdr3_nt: TGTGCCAGCAGTGGGACTCCCCGGGGGGAGACCCAGTACTTC

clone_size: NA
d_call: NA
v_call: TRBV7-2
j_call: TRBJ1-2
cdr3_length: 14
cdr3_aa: CASSLVGQGYGYTF
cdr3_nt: TGTGCCAGCAGCTTAGTTGGTCAGGGGTATGGCTACACCTTC

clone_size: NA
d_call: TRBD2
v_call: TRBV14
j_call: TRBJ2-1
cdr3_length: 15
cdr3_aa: CASSQTSGWNNEQFF
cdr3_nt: TGTGCCAGCAGCCAAACTAGCGGTTGGAACAATGAGCAGTTCTTC

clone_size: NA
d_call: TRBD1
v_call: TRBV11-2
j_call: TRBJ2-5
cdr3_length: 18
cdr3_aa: CASSSNRGQGYPGETQYF
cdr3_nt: TGTGCCAGCAGCTCGAATAGGGGACAGGGGTATCCGGGAGAGACCCAGTACTTC

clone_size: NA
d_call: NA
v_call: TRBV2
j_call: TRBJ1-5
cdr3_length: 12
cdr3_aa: CASSRTAQPQHF
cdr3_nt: TGTGCCAGCAGTCGGACAGCCCAGCCCCAGCATTTT